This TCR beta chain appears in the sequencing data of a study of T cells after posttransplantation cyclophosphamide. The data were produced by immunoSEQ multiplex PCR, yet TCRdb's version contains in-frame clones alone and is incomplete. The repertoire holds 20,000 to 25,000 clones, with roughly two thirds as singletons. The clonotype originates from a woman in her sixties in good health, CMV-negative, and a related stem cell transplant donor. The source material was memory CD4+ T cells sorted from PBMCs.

The CDR3 nucleotides are TGTGCCAGCAGCGTAGCAACAGGGGGCAGTTTCACTGAAGCTTTCTTT. Encoded protein: CASSVATGGSFTEAFF. The V and J genes are TRBV9 and TRBJ1-1; 9 bases are shared with TRBD1. CDR1 is SGDLS and CDR2 is YYNGEE in the germline V gene. The CDR3 is 16 amino acids. The ends lost 0 bases at V and 4 bases at J; junction bases unmatched: 7.